This is a list of T cell receptor beta chains from one sample in a study of blood T cells in healthy people across ages. Each CDR3 protein gets one entry after TCRdb re-called the 5' RACE reads with MiXCR. This table has about 1,500,000 distinct CDR3 sequences, about 40% appearing once. Material: blood. Every receptor here comes from a woman aged 18-29 years in good health. The CDR3 runs from the conserved cysteine through the conserved F or W.

cdr3_aa,v_call,j_call
CASSFMSFSGNTIYF,TRBV7-8,TRBJ1-3
CASSFDQTISRGYTF,TRBV7-6,TRBJ1-2
CATSGSHTDTQYF,TRBV6-5,TRBJ2-3
CSARDREGNYNEQFF,TRBV20-1,TRBJ2-1
CSASGTSGRWDTQYF,TRBV20-1,TRBJ2-3
CAIMRGGVTDTQYF,TRBV10-3,TRBJ2-3
CASWNNPSSYNEQFF,TRBV27,TRBJ2-1
CASSPYWTPLAKNIQYF,TRBV12-3/TRBV12-4,TRBJ2-4
CASSYSGQNSYEQYF,TRBV21-1,TRBJ2-7
CASRRTGTEETQYF,TRBV14,TRBJ2-5
CASSFTRDRGSGANVLTF,TRBV6-2/TRBV6-3,TRBJ2-6
CASIHLPISGGDQETQYF,TRBV27,TRBJ2-5
CASSLFREQETQYF,TRBV28,TRBJ2-5
CASSLEWAGAGGSYEQYF,TRBV7-2,TRBJ2-7
CASSQGLAEDTQYF,TRBV3-1,TRBJ2-3
CASSLRTPGQTYEQYF,TRBV27,TRBJ2-7
CASSRVIGGTSEDTQYF,TRBV21-1,TRBJ2-3